These T cell receptor beta chains were read from a single sample in a study of shared clonotypes between healthy human individuals. Profiled with immunoSEQ multiplex PCR; TCRdb holds only in-frame clones, not every one. Of over 1.4 million clones listed, approximately 96% are singletons. Sequenced sample: naive CD4+ T cells sorted from blood. Every receptor here comes from a young man in good health. CDR3s include the opening cysteine and the closing phenylalanine or tryptophan. The D gene is left open where the match is weak. Clone size is not always given. Where it is, it says once, few, many or a class for expanded clones.

v_gene	abundance	j_gene	d_gene	CDR3nt	CDR3aa
TRBV7-9	few	TRBJ1-3	-	TGTGCCAGCAGCTTGGGCAACTCTGGAAACACCATATATTTT	CASSLGNSGNTIYF
TRBV15	-	TRBJ2-1	-	TGTGCCACCAGCAGAGTAGTGGGGGCTAGCGGATACAATGAGCAGTTCTTC	CATSRVVGASGYNEQFF
TRBV6-6	-	TRBJ2-7	-	TGTGCCCACAGTGCGGGGGCCTCCTACGAGCAGTACTTC	CAHSAGASYEQYF
TRBV10-1	-	TRBJ1-1	TRBD1	TGCGCCAGCAGTCCGACTCCGGGACAGGGGTACCCTATGAACACTGAAGCTTTCTTT	CASSPTPGQGYPMNTEAFF
TRBV7-8	-	TRBJ2-5	-	TGTGCCAGCAGCAAAGTCATCGGGGTAGGAGAGACCCAGTACTTC	CASSKVIGVGETQYF
TRBV18	-	TRBJ2-7	-	TGTGCCAGCTCTAAGACAGACCTCAGCTCCTACGAGCAGTACTTC	CASSKTDLSSYEQYF
TRBV7-9	-	TRBJ2-1	-	TGTGCCAGCAGTCTATCGCCGGGCGTTTACAATGAGCAGTTCTTC	CASSLSPGVYNEQFF
TRBV4-3	-	TRBJ2-1	TRBD2	TGCGCCAGCAGCCAACAAACTAGCGGGATGAATGAGCAGTTCTTC	CASSQQTSGMNEQFF
TRBV4-2	-	TRBJ2-2	-	TGTGCCAGCAGCCAAGACGGGGCGGGGCGGGACACCGGGGAGCTGTTTTTT	CASSQDGAGRDTGELFF
TRBV30	-	TRBJ2-6	-	TGTGCCTGGAGGTGGAGCTCTGGGGCCAACGTCCTGACTTTC	CAWRWSSGANVLTF
TRBV5-1	few	TRBJ2-3	-	TGCGCCAGCAGCCTACAGGGATACACAGATACGCAGTATTTT	CASSLQGYTDTQYF
TRBV30	-	TRBJ1-4	-	TGTGCCTGGAGGAAAGGACAGAGCCAAGAGAAACTGTTTTTT	CAWRKGQSQEKLFF
TRBV5-1	-	TRBJ1-3	-	TGCGCCAGCAGCTTGGTGGGGGTCTCCTCCGGAAACACCATATATTTT	CASSLVGVSSGNTIYF
TRBV28	-	TRBJ2-7	-	TGTGCCAGCAGTCTTGGACAGACCTACGAGCAGTACTTC	CASSLGQTYEQYF
TRBV15	-	TRBJ2-7	-	TGTGCCACCAGCAGAGCTAGGGCTAGATTATACGAGCAGTACTTC	CATSRARARLYEQYF
TRBV18	once	TRBJ1-5	TRBD1	TGTGCCAGCTCACCAATCTCAGGGACAGGGGTATCTCAGCCCCAGCATTTT	CASSPISGTGVSQPQHF
TRBV7-9	-	TRBJ2-3	-	TGTGCCAGCAGCCCTAAGTTCGGGGGACTCACAGATACGCAGTATTTT	CASSPKFGGLTDTQYF
TRBV28	-	TRBJ2-1	-	TGTGCCAGCAGTTTGGGTCAGAACTCCTACAATGAGCAGTTCTTC	CASSLGQNSYNEQFF
TRBV7-2	-	TRBJ1-2	-	TGTGCCAGCAGCACCGTAGGGACCTTCTATGGCTACACCTTC	CASSTVGTFYGYTF
TRBV6-1	-	TRBJ2-2	-	TGTGCCAGCGAACCTACTAGAATCGGGGAGCTGTTTTTT	CASEPTRIGELFF
TRBV5-1	few	TRBJ1-2	-	TGCGCCAGCAGCTTGGATGCAGGTCCCCTTGGCTACACCTTC	CASSLDAGPLGYTF
TRBV6-1	-	TRBJ2-5	TRBD1	TGTGCCAGCAGTGAAATTGGTTTTCACAGGGGGCGCGGCCTAGGGACCCAGTACTTC	CASSEIGFHRGRGLGTQYF
TRBV6-6	-	TRBJ2-3	-	TGTGCCAGCAGCCTGACAGGTTTACGCACAGATACGCAGTATTTT	CASSLTGLRTDTQYF